This record looks at one T cell receptor beta chain sequence and its context. Clones were sequenced by immunoSEQ multiplex PCR, and TCRdb holds only the in-frame ones, with some missing. The data contain about 92,000 clones, around 84% of them singletons. CDR1 SGDLS and CDR2 YYNGEE come from the germline V gene. This CDR3 contains 16 residues. Trimming took 3 bases from V and 0 from J; bases not matched to a gene: 0. The data were obtained in a study of glioma-infiltrating T cells after dendritic cell vaccination. Looking at the study overall: Dendritic cell vaccine was injected intradermally three times, biweekly.

This TCR came from a human donor with glioblastoma. The chain joins TRBV9 to TRBJ2-1; 13 nucleotides agree with TRBD2. Sequences were derived from blood, sampled before dendritic cell vaccination. CDR3 in amino acids: CASSGTSGGSYNEQFF. CDR3 nucleotides: TGTGCCAGCAGCGGGACTAGCGGGGGCTCCTACAATGAGCAGTTCTTC.